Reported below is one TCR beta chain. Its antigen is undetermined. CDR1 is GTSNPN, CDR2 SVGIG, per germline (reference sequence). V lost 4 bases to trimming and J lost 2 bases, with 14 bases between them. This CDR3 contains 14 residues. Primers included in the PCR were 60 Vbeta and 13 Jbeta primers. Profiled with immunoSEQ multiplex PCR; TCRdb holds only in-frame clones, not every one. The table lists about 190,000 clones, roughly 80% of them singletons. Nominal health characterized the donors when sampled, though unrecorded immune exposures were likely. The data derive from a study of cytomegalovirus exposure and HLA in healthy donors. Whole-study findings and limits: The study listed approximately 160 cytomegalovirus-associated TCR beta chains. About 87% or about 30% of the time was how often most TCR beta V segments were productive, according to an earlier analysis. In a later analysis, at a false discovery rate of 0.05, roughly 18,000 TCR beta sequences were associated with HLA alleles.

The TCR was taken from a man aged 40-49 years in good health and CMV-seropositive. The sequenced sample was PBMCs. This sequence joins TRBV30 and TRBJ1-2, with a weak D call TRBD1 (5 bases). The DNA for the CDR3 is TGTGCCTGGACCTCCGACAGCTCCAACTATGGCTACACCTTC. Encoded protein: CAWTSDSSNYGYTF.